This T cell receptor beta chain was found in a study of T cell changes during pregnancy in multiple sclerosis. Here immunoSEQ multiplex PCR was the method, and the copy in TCRdb shows in-frame clones only, minus some. The sample shows tens of thousands of clones, approximately 91% of them seen only once. Germline CDR1 LNHDA, CDR2 SQIVND (reference sequence). The CDR3 sequence is 16 residues long. J lost 4 bases, V lost 3 bases, and 5 bases had no gene match. The source is a female donor with multiple sclerosis, enrolled in a pregnancy study. The sequences come from CD4+ T cells from peripheral blood mononuclear cells, collected in the first trimester of pregnancy. The V and J genes are TRBV19 and TRBJ2-6, with 8 bases lining up with TRBD1. The DNA of the CDR3 is TGTGCCAGTAGTATTTCAGGGGGCTCGGGGGCCAACGTCCTGACTTTC. It translates to CASSISGGSGANVLTF.